This entry describes one T cell receptor beta chain. TCRdb keeps only in-frame clones here, not all; method: immunoSEQ multiplex PCR. Here the sample spans about 660,000 clones, over 65% being singletons. This sample is part of a study of shared clonotypes between healthy human individuals. The CDR3 length is 16 residues. Trimming shortened V by 1 base and J by 4 bases, and 16 bases separated the two germline ends. Germline CDR1 is SGHVS and CDR2 is FQNEAQ. This TCR came from a woman aged 30 to 39 in good health. The chain employs TRBV7-8 and TRBJ1-1; D perhaps matches TRBD1 (5 bases). The sample consisted of memory CD4+ T cells sorted from blood. Subset of the sample: CD45RA-negative fraction. The CDR3 DNA reads as TGTGCCAGCAGCTTAGTGGTCGGGCAGGGTGGCACTGAAGCTTTCTTT. This gives the protein CASSLVVGQGGTEAFF.